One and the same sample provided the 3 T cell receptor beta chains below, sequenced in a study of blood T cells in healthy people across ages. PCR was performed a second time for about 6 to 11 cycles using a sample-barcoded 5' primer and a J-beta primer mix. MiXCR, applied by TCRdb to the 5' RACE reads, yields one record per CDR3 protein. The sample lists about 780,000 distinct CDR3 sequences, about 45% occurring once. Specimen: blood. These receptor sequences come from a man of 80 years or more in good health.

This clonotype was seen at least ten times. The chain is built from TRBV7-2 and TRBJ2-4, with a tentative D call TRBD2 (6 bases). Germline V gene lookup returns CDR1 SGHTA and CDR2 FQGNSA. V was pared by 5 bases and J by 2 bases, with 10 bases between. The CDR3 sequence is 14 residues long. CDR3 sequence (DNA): TGTGCCAGCAGCCTCACTAGCACCAAAAACATTCAGTACTTC. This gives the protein CASSLTSTKNIQYF.

In DNA form, the CDR3 reads TGTGCCAGCAGCTTAATCATTGGAGGAGGCACCGGGGAGCTGTTTTTT. Translating gives CASSLIIGGGTGELFF. The V call is TRBV7-8, the J call TRBJ2-2, with TRBD2 as a possible D gene (5 bases). V was shortened by 2 bases and J by 4 bases, with 14 bases between the two germline ends. CDR3 size: 16 residues. Germline CDR1 reads SGHVS; CDR2 reads FQNEAQ.

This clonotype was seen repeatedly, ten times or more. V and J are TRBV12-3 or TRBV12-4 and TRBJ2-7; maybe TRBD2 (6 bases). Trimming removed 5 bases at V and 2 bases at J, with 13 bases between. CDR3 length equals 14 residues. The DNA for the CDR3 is TGTGCCAGCAGTATGGGGGGATTGACCTACGAGCAGTACTTC. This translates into CASSMGGLTYEQYF.